The 7 T cell receptor beta chains reported below all come from one sample, sequenced in a study of Graves' ophthalmopathy and Graves' hyperthyroidism. Researchers took RNA transcripts and amplified TCR beta CDR3 regions from them. Second-round multiplex PCR followed a first-round RT-PCR using HTBI primers. TCRdb recomputed calls from the multiplex PCR reads with MiXCR, one row per CDR3 protein. The table shows roughly 480,000 distinct CDR3 sequences, with about an eighth occurring only once. Sequenced input: blood. The receptor set was obtained from a woman in her thirties with Graves' ophthalmopathy.

Many counts were recorded for this clonotype. This chain uses TRBV12-3 or TRBV12-4 with TRBJ1-1; no reliable D call. The CDR3 has 14 amino acids. Trimming left V 3 bases short and J 0 bases short, with 8 bases between. The CDR3 region is CASSFAEMNTEAFF. The CDR3 DNA is TGTGCCAGCAGTTTTGCAGAAATGAACACTGAAGCTTTCTTT.

This clonotype occurred many times. The J gene is TRBJ2-7, the V gene TRBV20-1, with 10 bases identical to TRBD2. Trimming cost V 5 bases and J 2 bases; bases outside gene matches: 3. CDR3 size: 13 residues. Germline lookup yields CDR1 DFQATT and CDR2 SNEGSKA (reference sequence). This CDR3 reads CSALAGATYEQYF. As DNA, the CDR3 is TGCAGTGCTCTAGCGGGAGCAACCTACGAGCAGTACTTC.

To note about this clonotype: Since a much larger clone is just one base distant, this may be a read error. This rearrangement joins TRBV7-2 to TRBJ2-7; a possible D gene is TRBD2 (5 bases). The CDR3 runs 14 residues. Germline V CDR1 and CDR2: SGHTA, FQGNSA. For the CDR3, the DNA is TGTGTCAGCAGCACCCCGAGGAGCGGCTACGAGCAGGACTTC. This encodes CVSSTPRSGYEQDF.

This clonotype was seen ten or more times. The J gene is TRBJ2-7, the V gene TRBV7-9; no firm D call. In germline, CDR1 is SEHNR, CDR2 FQNEAQ (reference sequence). Trimming cost V 2 bases and J 5 bases, with 13 bases left between them. This CDR3 comprises 14 residues. Here the CDR3 reads CASSLSGGLDEQYF. CDR3 sequence (DNA): TGTGCCAGCAGCTTATCAGGCGGTCTCGACGAGCAGTACTTC.

This chain uses TRBV6-2 or TRBV6-3 with TRBJ2-5, with D possibly being TRBD1 or TRBD2 (6 bases each). Germline V gene data show CDR1 as MNHEY and CDR2 as SVGEGT. V was shortened by 4 bases and J by 0 bases, with 12 bases between the two germline ends. The CDR3 is made up of 15 amino acids. This chain's CDR3 is CASSLGGSYQETQYF. The DNA for the CDR3 is TGTGCCAGCAGTTTAGGGGGGTCGTACCAAGAGACCCAGTACTTC.

This clonotype appeared many times. V and J are TRBV12-3 or TRBV12-4 and TRBJ1-5, with D unclear. V lost 0 bases and J 6 bases, leaving 6 bases between the germline ends. This CDR3 is 13 amino acids long. For the CDR3, the DNA is TGTGCCAGCAGTTTAGCCAGGAGTCAGCCCCAGCATTTT. Translated: CASSLARSQPQHF.

This clonotype came up many times. The rearrangement joins TRBV25-1 to TRBJ2-2, with D perhaps TRBD1 (5 bases). Looked up from germline, CDR1 is MGHDK and CDR2 is SYGVNS. Trimming left V 3 bases short and J 0 bases short, with 8 bases between. The CDR3 consists of 15 residues. The CDR3 sequence: CASSEGRANTGELFF. DNA of the CDR3: TGTGCCAGCAGTGAGGGCAGGGCGAACACCGGGGAGCTGTTTTTT.